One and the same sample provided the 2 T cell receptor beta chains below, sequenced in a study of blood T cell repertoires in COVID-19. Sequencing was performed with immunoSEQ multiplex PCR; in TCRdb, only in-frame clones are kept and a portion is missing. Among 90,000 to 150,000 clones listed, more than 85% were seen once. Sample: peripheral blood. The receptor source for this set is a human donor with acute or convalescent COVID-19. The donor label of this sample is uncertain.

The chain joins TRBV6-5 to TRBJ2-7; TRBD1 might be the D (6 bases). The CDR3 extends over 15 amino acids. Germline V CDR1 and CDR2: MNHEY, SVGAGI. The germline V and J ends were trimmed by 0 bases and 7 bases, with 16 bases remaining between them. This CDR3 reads CASSYSNRASGEQYF. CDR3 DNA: TGTGCCAGCAGTTACTCGAACAGGGCATCGGGTGAGCAGTACTTC.

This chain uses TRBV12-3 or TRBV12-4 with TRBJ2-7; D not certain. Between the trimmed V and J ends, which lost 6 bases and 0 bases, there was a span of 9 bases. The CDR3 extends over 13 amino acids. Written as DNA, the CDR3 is TGTGCCAGCAGAAACGGAGTCTCCTACGAGCAGTACTTC. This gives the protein CASRNGVSYEQYF.